This record concerns one TCR beta chain sequence. Sequencing was performed with immunoSEQ multiplex PCR; in TCRdb, only in-frame clones are kept and a portion is missing. The sample carries just under 150,000 clones, 91% recorded once. This entry is derived from a study of control samples from healthy donors and cancer patients. This CDR3 contains 16 residues. Germline CDR1 reads SGHRS; CDR2 reads YFSETQ. The ends were cut back, 4 bases at V and 5 bases at J, with 21 bases in the middle. Sequenced material: blood. The genes are TRBV5-1 and TRBJ1-1; tentative D call: TRBD1 (5 bases). The TCR sequence derives from a man in his thirties or forties in good health. The CDR3 sequence is CASSALLGVRGTEAFF. CDR3 coding DNA: TGCGCCAGCAGCGCACTGTTGGGGGTGAGAGGTACTGAAGCTTTCTTT.